By share, the clone carrying this TCR beta chain counts as hyperexpanded. Its antigen is not identified. Four subsets defined by PD-1 and/or TIGIT were sorted from live CD3+CD8+TCRalphabeta+ cells. This entry is derived from a study of circulating CD8 cells and anti-PD-1 response in melanoma. Study-wide findings and caveats: Subset repertoires were largely private at M1, with under 7% shared. Expanded sorted subsets were checked for tumor reactivity using peptides. Published repertoire comparisons used only baseline and M1 samples.

With V trimmed by 3 bases and J by 6 bases, 7 bases remained unmatched. Germline V gene data show CDR1 as MGHDK and CDR2 as SYGVNS. This CDR3 spans 16 amino acids. TCR libraries were prepared from roughly 14 ng of total RNA with the QIAseq Immune Repertoire TCR panel. From the reads, TCRdb called clonotypes with MiXCR, one entry per CDR3 protein. The data hold fewer than 200 distinct CDR3 sequences, with 5% observed a single time. V gene TRBV25-1 combines with J gene TRBJ2-2, with 10 bases fitting TRBD1. The source was CD8+ T cells from PBMCs, collected at baseline or after one month of anti-PD-1 therapy (not recorded which). This TCR was sampled from a human donor with melanoma. CDR3 loop: CASSDAGQGDSGELFF. CDR3 DNA sequence: TGTGCCAGCAGTGATGCCGGACAGGGGGACTCCGGGGAGCTGTTTTTT.